A selection of T cell receptor beta chains follows, all from one sample in a study of T cell repertoires in cytomegalovirus infection. TCRdb redid the calling of the reads with MiXCR, one entry per CDR3 protein. The sample yields 250,000 to 300,000 distinct CDR3 sequences, 20% to 25% seen once. No antigen has been identified for these receptors. Here the sequenced sample was cultured PBMCs, taken from culture after CMV antigen stimulation. The receptors here all came from a human donor in good health (CMV status not recorded). Some clones in this sample may be carry-over from other donors' samples. CDR3s include the opening cysteine and the closing phenylalanine or tryptophan.

V gene: TRBV7-2
CDR3 protein: CASSGTSTDTQYF

V gene: TRBV27
CDR3 protein: CASSVVGARDQPQHF

V gene: TRBV7-6
CDR3 protein: CASSRGLVEQFF

V gene: TRBV18
CDR3 protein: CASSPLPPTSAIPYEQYF

V gene: TRBV6-1
CDR3 protein: CASSEQAVANIQYF

V gene: TRBV7-6
CDR3 protein: CASTLDGSSYNEQFF

V gene: TRBV6-5
CDR3 protein: CASSLLAGEAFF

V gene: TRBV11-3
CDR3 protein: CANGLAGVVNNEQFF

V gene: TRBV12-3/TRBV12-4
CDR3 protein: CASRGRQSVQETQYF

V gene: TRBV7-2
CDR3 protein: CASSQFTSGGTNEQFF

V gene: TRBV12-3/TRBV12-4
CDR3 protein: CASRGRGETQYF

V gene: TRBV20-1
CDR3 protein: CSAGRDSGTEAFF

V gene: TRBV6-2/TRBV6-3
CDR3 protein: CASSRDHRSEQFF

V gene: TRBV28
CDR3 protein: CASSTSTSALKRQYF

V gene: TRBV20-1
CDR3 protein: CSATPPRLGTSGMETQYF

V gene: TRBV7-8
CDR3 protein: CASSYTGSGANVLTF

V gene: TRBV7-8
CDR3 protein: CASSLGQGADSPLHF

V gene: TRBV30
CDR3 protein: CAWSVRQGIIDTQYF

V gene: TRBV28
CDR3 protein: CASSVLGTGSSGANVLTF

V gene: TRBV20-1
CDR3 protein: CSARSGTYNEQFF

V gene: TRBV24-1
CDR3 protein: CATSVERFLFF

V gene: TRBV12-3/TRBV12-4
CDR3 protein: CASSPRENYGYTF

V gene: TRBV7-3
CDR3 protein: CASSLSRPYGYTF

V gene: TRBV3-1
CDR3 protein: CASSQVEYGYTF

V gene: TRBV6-2/TRBV6-3
CDR3 protein: CASSYPGTGFTTGELFF

V gene: TRBV6-2/TRBV6-3
CDR3 protein: CASRGTIAYEQYF

V gene: TRBV27
CDR3 protein: CASSLLAGGFTGELFF

V gene: TRBV28
CDR3 protein: CASRGQGWYEQYF

V gene: TRBV28
CDR3 protein: CASSPSSTREHYNEQFF

V gene: TRBV7-6
CDR3 protein: CASSPRLQGENTEAFF

V gene: TRBV19
CDR3 protein: CASSPSQGGTDTQYF

V gene: TRBV5-4
CDR3 protein: CASSPAGAILSYEQYF

V gene: TRBV24-1
CDR3 protein: CATSDLAENYNEQFF

V gene: TRBV7-4
CDR3 protein: CASGPPGSGNTIYF

V gene: TRBV14
CDR3 protein: CASSHPAGVTGELFF

V gene: TRBV18
CDR3 protein: CASSPIQLTDSGNTIYF

V gene: TRBV7-2
CDR3 protein: CASSPRLGGAVGYTF

V gene: TRBV28
CDR3 protein: CASSILAETYEQYF

V gene: TRBV9
CDR3 protein: CASSSIGGEGQPQHF

V gene: TRBV29-1
CDR3 protein: CSVYRDGASTDTQYF

V gene: TRBV15
CDR3 protein: CATSRPGQGFGNTIYF

V gene: TRBV29-1
CDR3 protein: CSARYSGNTIYF

V gene: TRBV7-9
CDR3 protein: CASSPRGDEQFF

V gene: TRBV12-5
CDR3 protein: CATSTGTPNTEAFF

V gene: TRBV15
CDR3 protein: CATSLPGLAGRTTDTQYF

V gene: TRBV19
CDR3 protein: CASSIIQRESGEQFF

V gene: TRBV9
CDR3 protein: CASSVSGVGGGTEAFF